This T cell receptor (beta chain) derives from a study of T cell repertoires in cytomegalovirus infection. Background on the study: Through public TCR beta signatures, both CMV infection and matching HLA type were indicated.

Each CDR3 protein gets one entry after TCRdb re-called the reads with MiXCR. The sample lists more than 65,000 distinct CDR3 sequences, around half occurring once. V was shortened by 2 bases and J by 4 bases, with 6 bases between the two germline ends. The length of the CDR3 is 13 residues. Germline loops: CDR1 SGHVS, CDR2 FNYEAQ. Regarding this clonotype: Its antigen is unidentified.

The rearrangement links TRBV7-6 to TRBJ1-5; no reliable D call. The source was CD8+ T cells from cultured PBMCs, collected from culture after CMV antigen stimulation. This receptor was obtained from a human donor in good health (CMV status not recorded). Some clones in this sample may be carry-over from other donors' samples. The DNA for the CDR3 is TGTGCCAGCAGCTTACGGATGAATCAGCCCCAGCATTTT. Its protein product is CASSLRMNQPQHF.